This T cell receptor (beta chain) was identified in a study of T cells after posttransplantation cyclophosphamide. As to this clone: Its antigen is unidentified.

V lost 0 bases to trimming and J lost 8 bases, with 9 bases between them. CDR3 length: 13 amino acids. Germline lookup yields CDR1 MGHRA and CDR2 YSYEKL. Assay used: immunoSEQ multiplex PCR; TCRdb lists only in-frame clones, some missing. The table records about 20,000 clones, 95% to 98% of them present only once. The naive gate required viable CD3+CD4+ or CD3+CD8+ cells with CCR7+CD45RA+CD45RO-CD95-CD27+CD28+ phenotype. Study-wide results and limits: TRB overlap between skin or GI tissue T cells and blood was limited. Later post-transplant blood repertoires were often dominated by donor CD8+ memory clones.

The chain recombines TRBV4-1 with TRBJ2-3, with D tentatively TRBD2 (5 bases). The sequenced sample consisted of naive CD4+ T cells sorted from PBMCs. The TCR originated in a man aged 35-49 years in good health, CMV-negative, and a related stem cell transplant donor. Here the CDR3 DNA reads TGCGCCAGCAGCCAAGAAACTAGTCGTACGCAGTATTTT. It specifies CASSQETSRTQYF.